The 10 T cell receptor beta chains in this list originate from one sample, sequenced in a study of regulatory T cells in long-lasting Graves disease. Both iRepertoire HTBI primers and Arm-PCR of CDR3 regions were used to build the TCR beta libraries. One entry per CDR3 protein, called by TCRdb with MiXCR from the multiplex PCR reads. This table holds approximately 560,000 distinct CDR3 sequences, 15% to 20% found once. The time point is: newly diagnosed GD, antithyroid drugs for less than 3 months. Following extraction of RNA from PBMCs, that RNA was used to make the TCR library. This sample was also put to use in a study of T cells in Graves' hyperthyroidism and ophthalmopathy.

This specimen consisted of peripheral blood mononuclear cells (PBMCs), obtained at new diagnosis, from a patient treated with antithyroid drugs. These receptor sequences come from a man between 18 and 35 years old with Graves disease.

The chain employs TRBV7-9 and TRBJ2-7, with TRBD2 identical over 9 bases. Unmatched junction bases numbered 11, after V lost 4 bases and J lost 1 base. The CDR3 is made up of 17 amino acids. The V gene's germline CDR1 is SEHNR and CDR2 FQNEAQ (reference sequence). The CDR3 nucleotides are TGTGCCAGCAGCTCGGTTCGCGGGGGGGCTAAGTCCTACGAGCAGTACTTC. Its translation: CASSSVRGGAKSYEQYF.

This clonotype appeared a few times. CDR3 region: CASGEEDQPQHF. The CDR3 DNA reads TGTGCCAGCGGGGAGGAGGATCAGCCCCAGCATTTT. The chain couples TRBV2 to TRBJ1-5; D gene uncertain. This CDR3 has 12 amino acids. The germline V gene encodes CDR1 SNHLY and CDR2 FYNNEI. V gave up 8 bases and J gave up 5 bases, with 10 bases separating them. The full variable domain, completed using reference TRBV2 and TRBJ1-5, is EPEVTQTPSHQVTQMGQEVILRCVPISNHLYFYWYRQILGQKVEFLVSFYNNEISEKSEIFDDQFSVERPDGSNFTLKIRSTKLEDSAMYFCASGEEDQPQHFGDGTRLSIL.

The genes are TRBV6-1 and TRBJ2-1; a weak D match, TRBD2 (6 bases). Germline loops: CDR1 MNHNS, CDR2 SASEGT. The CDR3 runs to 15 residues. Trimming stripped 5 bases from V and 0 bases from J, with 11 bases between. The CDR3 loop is CASSPAGPSYNEQFF. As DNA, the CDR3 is TGTGCCAGCAGTCCCGCGGGACCCTCCTACAATGAGCAGTTCTTC.

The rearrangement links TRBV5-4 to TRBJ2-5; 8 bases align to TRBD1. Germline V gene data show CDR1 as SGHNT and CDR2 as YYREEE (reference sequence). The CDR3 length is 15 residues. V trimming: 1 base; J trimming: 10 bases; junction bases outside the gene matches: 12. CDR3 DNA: TGTGCCAGCAGCTTGAGTGCCAGGGGGCGGGAAATCCAGTACTTC. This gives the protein CASSLSARGREIQYF. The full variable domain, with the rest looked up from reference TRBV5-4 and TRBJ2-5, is ETGVTQSPTHLIKTRGQQVTLRCSSQSGHNTVSWYQQALGQGPQFIFQYYREEENGRGNFPPRFSGLQFPNYSSELNVNALELDDSALYLCASSLSARGREIQYFGPGTRLLVL.

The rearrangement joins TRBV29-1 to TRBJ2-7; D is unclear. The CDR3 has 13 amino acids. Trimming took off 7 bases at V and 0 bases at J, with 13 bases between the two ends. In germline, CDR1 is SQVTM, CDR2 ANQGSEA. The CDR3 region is CSGQPWHSYEQYF. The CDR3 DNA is TGCAGCGGGCAGCCTTGGCACTCCTACGAGCAGTACTTC.

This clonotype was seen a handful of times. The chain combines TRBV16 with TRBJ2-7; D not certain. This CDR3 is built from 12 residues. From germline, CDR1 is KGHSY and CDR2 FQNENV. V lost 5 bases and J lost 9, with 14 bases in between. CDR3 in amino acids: CASSYAQARQYF. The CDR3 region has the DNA TGTGCCAGCAGCTACGCCCAGGCGAGGCAGTACTTC.

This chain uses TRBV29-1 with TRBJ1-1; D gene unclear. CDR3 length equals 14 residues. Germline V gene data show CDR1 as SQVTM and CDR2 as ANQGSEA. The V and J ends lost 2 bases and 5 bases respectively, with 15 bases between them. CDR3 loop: CSVEHVEGGTEAFF. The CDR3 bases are TGCAGCGTTGAACACGTGGAGGGTGGGACTGAAGCTTTCTTT.

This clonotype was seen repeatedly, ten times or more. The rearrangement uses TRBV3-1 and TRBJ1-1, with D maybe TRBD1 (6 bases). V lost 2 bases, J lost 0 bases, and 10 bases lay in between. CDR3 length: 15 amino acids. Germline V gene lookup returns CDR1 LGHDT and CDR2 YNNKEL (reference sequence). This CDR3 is CASSQTDRLNTEAFF. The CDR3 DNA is TGTGCCAGCAGCCAAACGGACAGACTGAACACTGAAGCTTTCTTT.

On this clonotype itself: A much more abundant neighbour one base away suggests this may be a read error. Here the CDR3 reads CASGVLAGVPEQYF. DNA for the CDR3: TGTGCCAGCGGGGTACTAGCGGGGGTCCCCGAGCAGTACTTC. The V and J genes are TRBV5-5 and TRBJ2-7; 11 nucleotides match TRBD2. Germline CDR1 and CDR2: SGHKS and YYEKEE (reference sequence). J was trimmed by 6 bases and V by 7 bases; bases with no gene match: 9. The CDR3 has 14 residues.

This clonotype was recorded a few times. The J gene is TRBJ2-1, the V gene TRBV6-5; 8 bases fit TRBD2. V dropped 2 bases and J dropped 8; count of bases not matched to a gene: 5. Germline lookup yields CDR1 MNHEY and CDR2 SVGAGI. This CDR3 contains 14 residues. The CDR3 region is CASSYTGGPYEQFF. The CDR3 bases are TGTGCCAGCAGTTACACGGGAGGGCCTTATGAGCAGTTCTTC.